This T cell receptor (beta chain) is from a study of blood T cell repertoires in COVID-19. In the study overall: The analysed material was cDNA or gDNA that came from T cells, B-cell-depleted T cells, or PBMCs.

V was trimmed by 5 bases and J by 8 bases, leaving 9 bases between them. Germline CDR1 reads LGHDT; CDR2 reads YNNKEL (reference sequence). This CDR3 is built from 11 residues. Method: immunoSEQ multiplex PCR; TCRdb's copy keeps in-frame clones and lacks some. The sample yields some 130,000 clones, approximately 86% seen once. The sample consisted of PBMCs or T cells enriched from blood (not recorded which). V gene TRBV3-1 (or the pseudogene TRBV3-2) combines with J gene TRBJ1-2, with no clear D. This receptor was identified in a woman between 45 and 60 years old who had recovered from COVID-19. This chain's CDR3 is CASSWLFGYTF. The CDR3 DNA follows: TGTGCCAGCAGCTGGCTCTTCGGCTACACCTTC.